The T cell receptor (beta chain) under discussion was sequenced for a study of cytomegalovirus exposure and HLA in healthy donors. On the study more broadly: The 120 validation repertoires, a later analysis reported, used the same platform as the roughly 660 repertoires from the first cohort. Findings and limits, study-wide: Most sequenced TCRs were rare (though some public TCRs occurred in many donors). Specificity of a few CMV-associated chains for CMV antigens was verified in vitro.

Clones were read by immunoSEQ multiplex PCR, and TCRdb kept only the in-frame ones, dropping some. Among 220,000 or so clones listed, roughly 84% were seen once. Notes on this clone: Its antigen is not identified.

The germline V gene encodes CDR1 MNHEY and CDR2 SMNVEV (reference sequence). The CDR3 sequence is 16 residues long. Trimming shortened V by 8 bases and J by 5 bases, and 22 bases separated the two germline ends. The source of this sequence is a woman under 40 in good health and CMV-seropositive. This sequence joins TRBV27 and TRBJ2-1, with D possibly TRBD2 on 5 matching bases. Sample: PBMCs. The CDR3 sequence: CASRTNWAAADNEQFF. Written as DNA, the CDR3 is TGTGCCAGCCGGACGAACTGGGCAGCGGCTGACAATGAGCAGTTCTTC.